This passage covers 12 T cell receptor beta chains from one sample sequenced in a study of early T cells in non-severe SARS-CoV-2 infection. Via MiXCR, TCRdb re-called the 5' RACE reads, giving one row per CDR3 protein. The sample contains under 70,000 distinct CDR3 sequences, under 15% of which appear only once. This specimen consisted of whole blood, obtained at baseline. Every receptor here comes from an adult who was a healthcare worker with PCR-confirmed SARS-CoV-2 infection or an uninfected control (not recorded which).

In nucleotides, the CDR3 is TGCAGTGCTAGAGATCCCCGTCGAGAAAAACTGTTTTTT. Amino acids: CSARDPRREKLFF. This chain connects TRBV20-1 to TRBJ1-4; D call uncertain. Germline V gives CDR1 DFQATT, CDR2 SNEGSKA (reference sequence). The CDR3 covers 13 residues. V lost 0 bases and J 8 bases, leaving 10 bases between the germline ends.

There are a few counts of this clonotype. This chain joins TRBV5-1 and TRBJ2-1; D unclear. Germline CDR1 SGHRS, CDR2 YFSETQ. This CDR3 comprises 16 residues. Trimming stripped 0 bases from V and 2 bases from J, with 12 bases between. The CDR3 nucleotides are TGCGCCAGCAGCTTGGGGGTCGAAGCTCCCTACAATGAGCAGTTCTTC. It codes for CASSLGVEAPYNEQFF. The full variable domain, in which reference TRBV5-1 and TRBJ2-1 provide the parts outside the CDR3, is KAGVTQTPRYLIKTRGQQVTLSCSPISGHRSVSWYQQTPGQGLQFLFEYFSETQRNKGNFPGRFSGRQFSNSRSEMNVSTLELGDSALYLCASSLGVEAPYNEQFFGPGTRLTVL.

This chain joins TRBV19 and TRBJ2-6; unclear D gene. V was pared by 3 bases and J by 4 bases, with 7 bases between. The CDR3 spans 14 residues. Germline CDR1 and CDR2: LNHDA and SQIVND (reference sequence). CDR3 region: CASSILRGANVLTF. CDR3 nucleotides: TGTGCCAGTAGTATCTTGCGGGGGGCCAACGTCCTGACTTTC.

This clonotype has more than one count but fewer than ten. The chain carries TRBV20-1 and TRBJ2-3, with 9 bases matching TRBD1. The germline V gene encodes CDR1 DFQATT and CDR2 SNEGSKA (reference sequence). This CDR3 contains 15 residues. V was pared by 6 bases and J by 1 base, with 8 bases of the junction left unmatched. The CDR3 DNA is TGCAGTGCCCGGGACAGGGTCCGAGGCACAGATACGCAGTATTTT. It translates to CSARDRVRGTDTQYF.

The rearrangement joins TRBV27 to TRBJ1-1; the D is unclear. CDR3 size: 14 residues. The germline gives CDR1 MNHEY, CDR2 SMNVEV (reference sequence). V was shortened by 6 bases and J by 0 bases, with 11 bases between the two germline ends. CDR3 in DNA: TGTGCCAGCAGCTCCCATGTTATGAACACTGAAGCTTTCTTT. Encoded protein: CASSSHVMNTEAFF.

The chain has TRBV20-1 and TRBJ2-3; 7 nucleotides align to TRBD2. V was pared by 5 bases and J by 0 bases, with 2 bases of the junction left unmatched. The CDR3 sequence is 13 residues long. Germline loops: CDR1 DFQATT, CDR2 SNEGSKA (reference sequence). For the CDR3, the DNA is TGCAGTGCTCGAGCGGGAAGCACAGATACGCAGTATTTT. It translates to CSARAGSTDTQYF.

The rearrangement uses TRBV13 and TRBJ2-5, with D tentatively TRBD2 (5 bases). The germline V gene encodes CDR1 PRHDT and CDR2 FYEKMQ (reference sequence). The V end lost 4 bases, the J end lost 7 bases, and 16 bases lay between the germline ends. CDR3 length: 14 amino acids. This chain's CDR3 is CASSSLTRSGTQYF. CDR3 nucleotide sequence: TGTGCCAGCAGCTCCCTGACACGGAGCGGGACCCAGTACTTC.

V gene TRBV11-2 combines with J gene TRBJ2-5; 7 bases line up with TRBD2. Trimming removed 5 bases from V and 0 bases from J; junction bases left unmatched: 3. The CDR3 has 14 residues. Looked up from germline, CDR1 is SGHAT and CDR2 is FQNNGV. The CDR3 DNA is TGTGCCAGCAGCGGGGACTACTACCAAGAGACCCAGTACTTC. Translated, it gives CASSGDYYQETQYF.

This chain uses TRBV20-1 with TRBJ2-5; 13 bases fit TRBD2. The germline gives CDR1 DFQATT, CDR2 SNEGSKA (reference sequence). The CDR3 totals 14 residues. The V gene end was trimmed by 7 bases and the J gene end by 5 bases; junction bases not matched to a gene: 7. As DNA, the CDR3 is TGCAGTGTTAGGGGGACTAGCGGGATCGAGACCCAGTACTTC. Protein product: CSVRGTSGIETQYF.

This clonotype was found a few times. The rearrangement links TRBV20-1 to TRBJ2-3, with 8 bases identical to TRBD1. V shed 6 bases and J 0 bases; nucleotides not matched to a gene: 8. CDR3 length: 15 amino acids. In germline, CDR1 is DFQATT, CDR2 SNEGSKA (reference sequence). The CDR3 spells CSAPPGTGSTDTQYF. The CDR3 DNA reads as TGCAGTGCCCCGCCCGGGACAGGCAGCACAGATACGCAGTATTTT.

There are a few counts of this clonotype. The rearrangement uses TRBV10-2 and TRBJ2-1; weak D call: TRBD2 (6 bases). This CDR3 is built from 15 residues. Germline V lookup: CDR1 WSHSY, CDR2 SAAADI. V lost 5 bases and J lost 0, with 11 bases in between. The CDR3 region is CASSSGPSSYNEQFF. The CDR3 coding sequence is TGCGCCAGCAGTAGCGGGCCGAGCTCCTACAATGAGCAGTTCTTC.

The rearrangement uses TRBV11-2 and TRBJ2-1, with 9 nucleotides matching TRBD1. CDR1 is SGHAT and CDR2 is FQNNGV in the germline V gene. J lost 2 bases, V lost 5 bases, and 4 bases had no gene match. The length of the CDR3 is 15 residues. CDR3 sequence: CASSVDRGTYNEQFF. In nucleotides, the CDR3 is TGTGCCAGCAGCGTGGACAGGGGCACCTACAATGAGCAGTTCTTC.